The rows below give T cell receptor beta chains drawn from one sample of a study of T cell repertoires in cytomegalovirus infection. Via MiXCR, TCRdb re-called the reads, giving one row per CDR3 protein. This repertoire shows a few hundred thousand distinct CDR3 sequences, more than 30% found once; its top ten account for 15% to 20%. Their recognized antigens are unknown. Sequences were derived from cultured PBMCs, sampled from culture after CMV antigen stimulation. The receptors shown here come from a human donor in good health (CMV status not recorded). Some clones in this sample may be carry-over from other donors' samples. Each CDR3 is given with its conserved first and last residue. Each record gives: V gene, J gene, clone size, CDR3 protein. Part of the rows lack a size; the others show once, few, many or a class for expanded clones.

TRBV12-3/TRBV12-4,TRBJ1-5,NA,CASSPGDLGNQPQHF
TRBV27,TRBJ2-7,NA,CASSFSGGPYEQYF
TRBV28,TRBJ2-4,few,CASCPRTKNIQYF
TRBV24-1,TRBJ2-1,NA,CATSDPPFSRQFF
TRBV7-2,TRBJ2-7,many,CASRGTTSYEQYF
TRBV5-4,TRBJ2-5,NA,CASSLPGLTGAKSKTQYF
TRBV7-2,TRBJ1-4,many,CASSTDSSRKGEKLFF
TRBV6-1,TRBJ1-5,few,CASSEVSGGVEPQHF
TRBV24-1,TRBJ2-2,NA,CATMYRLMNTGELFF
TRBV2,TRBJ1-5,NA,CASRRTGDDGQPQHF
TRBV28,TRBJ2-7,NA,CASSPPRAGVREQYF
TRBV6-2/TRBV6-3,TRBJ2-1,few,CASSLLAGVNEQFF
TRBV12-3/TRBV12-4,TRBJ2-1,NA,CASSLASSGRRQFF
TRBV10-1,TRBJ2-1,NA,CASSESGVYNEQFF
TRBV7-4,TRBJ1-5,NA,CASSRDTPITPQHF
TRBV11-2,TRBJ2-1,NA,CASSKERTVNEQFF
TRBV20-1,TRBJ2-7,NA,CSANRDPAYEQYF
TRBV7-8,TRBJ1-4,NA,CASSISPTGATNEKLFF
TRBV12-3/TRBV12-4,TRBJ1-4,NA,CASGPMGQNEKLFF
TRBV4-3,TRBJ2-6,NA,CASTLQGQGVSGANVLTF
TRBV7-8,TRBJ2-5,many,CASSSPKLASRETQYF
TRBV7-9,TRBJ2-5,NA,CASLGGVYQETQYF
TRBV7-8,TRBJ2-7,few,CASSPRETIYEQYF
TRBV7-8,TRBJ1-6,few,CASSRAGGLSPLHF
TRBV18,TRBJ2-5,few,CASSPVGSGESQYF
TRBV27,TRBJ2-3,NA,CASSYTGTSGMNTQYF
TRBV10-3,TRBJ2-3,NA,CAISSGTGTDTQYF
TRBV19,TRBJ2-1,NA,CASMDRAKSSYNEQFF
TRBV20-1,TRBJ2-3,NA,CSARGPVGTDTQYF
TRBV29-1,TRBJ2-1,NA,CSVAPGDHEQFF
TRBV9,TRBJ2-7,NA,CASSVGTGVYEQYF
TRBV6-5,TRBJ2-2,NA,CASSHKVGTGIGELFF
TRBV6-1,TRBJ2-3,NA,CASSIRTSGRGGTDTQYF
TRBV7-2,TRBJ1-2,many,CASSLDTANYGYTF
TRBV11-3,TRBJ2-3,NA,CASSPRDRTDTQYF
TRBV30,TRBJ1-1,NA,CAWSGTPNTEAFF
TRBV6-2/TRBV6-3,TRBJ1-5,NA,CASSYDRSNQPQHF
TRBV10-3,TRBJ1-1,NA,CAIRPTENTEAFF
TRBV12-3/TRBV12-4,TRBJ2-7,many,CASSLAGDPGNYEQYF
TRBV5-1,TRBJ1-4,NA,CASSATGDNEKLFF
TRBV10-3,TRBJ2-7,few,CAISEREGLEQYF
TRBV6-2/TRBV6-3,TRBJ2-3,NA,CASSRGGSQDTQYF
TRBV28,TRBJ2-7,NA,CASSFPSGSFYEQYF
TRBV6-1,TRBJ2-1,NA,CASSVSGLAAGEQFF
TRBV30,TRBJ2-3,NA,CAWSVGGTRTDTQYF
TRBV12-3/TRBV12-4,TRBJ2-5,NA,CASSLVRQSQETQYF
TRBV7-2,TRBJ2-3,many,CASSLFQGSDTQYF
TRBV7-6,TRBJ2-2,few,CASSLSRGTNTGELFF
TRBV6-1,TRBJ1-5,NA,CASSYDSINQPQHF
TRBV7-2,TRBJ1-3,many,CASSLENPPFSGNTIYF
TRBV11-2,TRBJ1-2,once,CASSLEGQGLNGYTF
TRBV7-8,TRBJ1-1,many,CASSARGLLDLNTEAFF
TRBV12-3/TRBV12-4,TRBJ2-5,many,CASSPLKETQYF
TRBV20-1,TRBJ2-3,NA,CSAHSGGTDTQYF
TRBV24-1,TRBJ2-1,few,CATSDSGLAGAYNEQFF